This TCR beta chain was recorded in a study of T-cell reconstitution after alpha-beta-depleted transplantation in children (dated by TCRdb to 2016 to 2017). Study-wide context: T-cell immune reconstitution after TCRalphabeta/CD19-depleted allogeneic hematopoietic cell transplantation in children was quantitatively tracked in the study by means of TCR repertoire profiling.

Library preparation employed PCR. Sequenced on an Illumina HiSeq 2500. TCR libraries were prepared with molecular barcoding, using unique molecular identifiers to normalize TCRbeta repertoire quantification. Using fastp trimming at Q25 and MiXCR clonotype assembly, TCRdb reanalyzed the public sequencing data and kept in-frame beta chains. Records with the same CDR3 protein are collapsed into one entry carrying the most frequent genes and DNA. The sample includes 500,000 or so distinct CDR3 sequences, with 30% to 35% observed a single time. Around 2.3% of the sample comes from the top ten. Trimming at the junction amounts to 4 bases on V and 0 bases on J, and the germline ends lie 11 bases apart. CDR1 and CDR2 are drawn from the germline V gene: SGHTA, FQGTGA. The CDR3 covers 15 residues, taking in both the cysteine and the phenylalanine. Only the CDR3 part of the read is kept: 45 bases, read in frame from the first base.

A note on this clonotype: No cognate antigen has been identified for it. No base quality information exists; no much larger clone differs at one position.

The sample was PBMCs from the stem cell graft donor, taken from the stem cell graft. The sequence derives from a human donor who donated a stem cell graft to a child with aplastic anemia. The chain was built from TRBV7-3 and TRBJ2-3; TRBD2 is a possible D gene, resting on 5 matching bases. The DNA sequence is TGTGCCAGCAGCTCAATAGCGTCTAGCACAGATACGCAGTATTTT. This is translated as CASSSIASSTDTQYF.